This T cell receptor (beta chain) was identified in a study of blood T cells in healthy people across ages. This clonotype was detected a few times. Germline CDR1 is MNHEY and CDR2 is SVGAGI. The CDR3 is made up of 14 amino acids. Trimming took 5 bases from V and 6 from J; bases not matched to a gene: 6. Together with a sample-barcoded 5' primer, a J-beta primer mix was included in a second PCR lasting about 7 to 11 cycles. MiXCR, run by TCRdb on the 5' RACE reads, gives a single entry per CDR3 protein. The sample yields about 1 million distinct CDR3 sequences, more than 35% seen once. Sequencing was carried out using blood. This receptor was obtained from a woman aged 60-70 years in good health. The V call is TRBV6-5, the J call TRBJ1-4; 7 bases are shared with TRBD1. This CDR3 is CASSPGTEYEKLFF. CDR3 in DNA: TGTGCCAGCAGTCCCGGGACAGAGTATGAAAAACTGTTTTTT.